This T cell receptor (beta chain) was captured in a study of blood T cell repertoires in COVID-19. Across the whole study: The origin of the acute and convalescent COVID-19 samples was the United States, Italy and Spain.

Under the authors' procedure: Nucleated cell number was recorded as an estimate derived from reference gene primer amplification. Sequencing was performed with immunoSEQ multiplex PCR; in TCRdb, only in-frame clones are kept and a portion is missing. Clone size and the V and J calls come from that table; the DNA yielded D and trimming. The table records about 190,000 clones, around four fifths of them present only once. This clone turned up a few times. This clonotype originated in a young woman with acute or convalescent COVID-19. Sequences were obtained from peripheral blood.

The chain's CDR3 is CASSSRTASGAFF. DNA of the CDR3: TGTGCCAGCAGCTCAAGGACAGCCAGTGGGGCTTTCTTT. This chain joins TRBV14 and TRBJ1-1; D perhaps matches TRBD1 (6 bases). The V end was cut by 5 bases, the J end by 11 bases, with 18 bases between. Germline values: CDR1 SGHDN, CDR2 FVKESK. This CDR3 contains 13 residues.